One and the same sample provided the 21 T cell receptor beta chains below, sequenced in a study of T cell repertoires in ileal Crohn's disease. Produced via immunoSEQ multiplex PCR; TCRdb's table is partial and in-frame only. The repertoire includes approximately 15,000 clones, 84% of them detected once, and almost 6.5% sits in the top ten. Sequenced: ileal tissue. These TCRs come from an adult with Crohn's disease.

The CDR3 DNA follows: TGTGCCATCAGTGAGTTACCAGTCAATAATTCACCCCTCCACTTT. This codes for CAISELPVNNSPLHF. V is TRBV10-3 and J is TRBJ1-6; no clear D gene. CDR1 is ENHRY, CDR2 SYGVKD, per germline. Trimming cost V 1 base and J 5 bases, with 9 bases left between them. The CDR3 is 15 amino acids.

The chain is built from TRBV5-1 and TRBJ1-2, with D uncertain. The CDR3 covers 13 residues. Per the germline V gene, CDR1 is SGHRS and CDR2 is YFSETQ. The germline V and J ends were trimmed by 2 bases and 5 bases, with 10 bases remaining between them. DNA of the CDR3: TGCGCCAGCAGCTTAGAGATTCGGTATGGCTACACCTTC. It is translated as CASSLEIRYGYTF.

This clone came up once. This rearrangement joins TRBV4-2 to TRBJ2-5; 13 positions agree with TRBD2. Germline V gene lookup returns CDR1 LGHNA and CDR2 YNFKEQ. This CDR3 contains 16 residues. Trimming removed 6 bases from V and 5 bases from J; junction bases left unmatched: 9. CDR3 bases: TGTGCCAGCAGACAGCAAGGACTAGCGGGGGAGGAGACCCAGTACTTC. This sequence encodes CASRQQGLAGEETQYF.

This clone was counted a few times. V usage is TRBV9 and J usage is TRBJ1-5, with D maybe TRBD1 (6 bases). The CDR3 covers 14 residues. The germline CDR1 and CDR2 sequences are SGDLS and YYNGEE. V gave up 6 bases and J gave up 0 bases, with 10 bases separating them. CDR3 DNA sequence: TGTGCCAGCAAGAACAGGGATAGCAATCAGCCCCAGCATTTT. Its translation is CASKNRDSNQPQHF.

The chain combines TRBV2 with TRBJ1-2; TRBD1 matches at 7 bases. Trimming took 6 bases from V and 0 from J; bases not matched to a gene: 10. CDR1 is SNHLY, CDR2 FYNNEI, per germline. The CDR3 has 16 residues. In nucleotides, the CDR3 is TGTGCCAGCAGAGTAGGGACAGCCGTCACTAACTATGGCTACACCTTC. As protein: CASRVGTAVTNYGYTF. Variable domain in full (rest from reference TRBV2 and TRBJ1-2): EPEVTQTPSHQVTQMGQEVILRCVPISNHLYFYWYRQILGQKVEFLVSFYNNEISEKSEIFDDQFSVERPDGSNFTLKIRSTKLEDSAMYFCASRVGTAVTNYGYTFGSGTRLTVV.

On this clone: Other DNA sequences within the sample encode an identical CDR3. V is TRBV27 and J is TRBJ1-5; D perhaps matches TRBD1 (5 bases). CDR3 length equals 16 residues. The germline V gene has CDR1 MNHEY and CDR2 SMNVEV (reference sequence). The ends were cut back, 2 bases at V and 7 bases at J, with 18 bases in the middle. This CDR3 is CASSLTQATKGQPQHF. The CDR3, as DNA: TGTGCCAGCAGTTTAACACAGGCGACGAAGGGACAGCCCCAGCATTTT.

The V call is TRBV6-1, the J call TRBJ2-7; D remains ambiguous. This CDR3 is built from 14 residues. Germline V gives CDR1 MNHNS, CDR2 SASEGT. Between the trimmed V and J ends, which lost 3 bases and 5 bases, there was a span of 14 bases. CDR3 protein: CASSDALYRDEQYF. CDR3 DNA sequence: TGTGCCAGCAGTGACGCGCTCTACCGGGACGAGCAGTACTTC.

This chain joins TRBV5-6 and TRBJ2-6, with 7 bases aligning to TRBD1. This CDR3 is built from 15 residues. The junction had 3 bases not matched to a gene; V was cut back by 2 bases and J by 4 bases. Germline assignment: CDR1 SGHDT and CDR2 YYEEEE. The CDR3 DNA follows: TGTGCCAGCAGCTTAGGGGGCATAGGGGCCAACGTCCTGACTTTC. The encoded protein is CASSLGGIGANVLTF.

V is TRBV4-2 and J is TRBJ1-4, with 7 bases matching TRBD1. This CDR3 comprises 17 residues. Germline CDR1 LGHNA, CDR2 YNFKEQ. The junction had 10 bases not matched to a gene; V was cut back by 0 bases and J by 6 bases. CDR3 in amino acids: CASSQDGKGQPHEKLFF. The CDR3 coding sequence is TGTGCCAGCAGCCAAGATGGAAAGGGACAGCCGCATGAAAAACTGTTTTTT.

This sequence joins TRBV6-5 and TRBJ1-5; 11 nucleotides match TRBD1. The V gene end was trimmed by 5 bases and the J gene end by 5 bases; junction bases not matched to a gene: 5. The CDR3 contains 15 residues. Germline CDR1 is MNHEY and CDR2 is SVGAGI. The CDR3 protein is CASSGTGGPHQPQHF. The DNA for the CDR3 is TGTGCCAGCAGTGGGACAGGGGGTCCCCATCAGCCCCAGCATTTT.

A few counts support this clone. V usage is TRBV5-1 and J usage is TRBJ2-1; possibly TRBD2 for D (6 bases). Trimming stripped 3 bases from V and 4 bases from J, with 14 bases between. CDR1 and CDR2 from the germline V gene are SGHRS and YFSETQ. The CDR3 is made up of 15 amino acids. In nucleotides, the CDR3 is TGCGCCAGCAGCTCCTCTAGCGTATCATACAATGAGCAGTTCTTC. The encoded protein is CASSSSSVSYNEQFF.

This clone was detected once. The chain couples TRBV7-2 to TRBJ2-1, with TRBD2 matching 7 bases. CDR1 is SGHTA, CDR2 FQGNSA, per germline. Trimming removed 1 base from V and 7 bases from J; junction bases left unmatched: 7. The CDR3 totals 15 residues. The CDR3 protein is CASSLDMGGSNEQFF. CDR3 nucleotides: TGTGCCAGCAGCTTAGATATGGGGGGGAGTAATGAGCAGTTCTTC.

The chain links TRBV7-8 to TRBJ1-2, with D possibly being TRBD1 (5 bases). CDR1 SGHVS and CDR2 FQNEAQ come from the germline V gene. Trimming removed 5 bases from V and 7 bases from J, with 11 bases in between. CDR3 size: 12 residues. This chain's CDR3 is CASSAWGVGYTF. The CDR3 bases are TGTGCCAGCAGCGCCTGGGGGGTTGGCTACACCTTC.

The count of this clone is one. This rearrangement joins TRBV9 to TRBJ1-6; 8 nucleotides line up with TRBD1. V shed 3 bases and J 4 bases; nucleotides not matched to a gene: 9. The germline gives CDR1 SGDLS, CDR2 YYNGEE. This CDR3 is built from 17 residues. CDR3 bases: TGTGCCAGCAGCGCCAGGACAGGGCCAGGATATAATTCACCCCTCCACTTT. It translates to CASSARTGPGYNSPLHF.

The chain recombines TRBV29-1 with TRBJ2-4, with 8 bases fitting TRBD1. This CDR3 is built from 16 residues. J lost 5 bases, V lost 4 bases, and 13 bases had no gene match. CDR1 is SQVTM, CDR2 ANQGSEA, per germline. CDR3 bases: TGCAGCGTTGTTGGGGGCAGGGGGCCATTCGAAAACATTCAGTACTTC. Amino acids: CSVVGGRGPFENIQYF.

The CDR3 region has the DNA TGTGCCTGGGGTACGGGGACAGAATTATCACCCCTCCACTTT. Amino acids: CAWGTGTELSPLHF. The chain uses TRBV30 and TRBJ1-6; 7 bases fit TRBD1. V was pared by 5 bases and J by 10 bases, with 11 bases of the junction left unmatched. The CDR3 is 14 residues long. Germline loops: CDR1 GTSNPN, CDR2 SVGIG (reference sequence). Together with reference TRBV30 and TRBJ1-6, the CDR3 gives the full variable domain: SQTIHQWPATLVQPVGSPLSLECTVEGTSNPNLYWYRQAAGRGLQLLFYSVGIGQISSEVPQNLSASRPQDRQFILSSKKLLLSDSGFYLCAWGTGTELSPLHFGNGTRLTVT.

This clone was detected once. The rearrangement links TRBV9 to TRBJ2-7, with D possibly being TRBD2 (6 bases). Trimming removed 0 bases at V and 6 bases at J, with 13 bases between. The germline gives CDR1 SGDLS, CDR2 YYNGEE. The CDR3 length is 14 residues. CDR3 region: CASSVAGGFGEQYF. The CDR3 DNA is TGTGCCAGCAGCGTAGCTGGGGGGTTCGGCGAGCAGTACTTC.

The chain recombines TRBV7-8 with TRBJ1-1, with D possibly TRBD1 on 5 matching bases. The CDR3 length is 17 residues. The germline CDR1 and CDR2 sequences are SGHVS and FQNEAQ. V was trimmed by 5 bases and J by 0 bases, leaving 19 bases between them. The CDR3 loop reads CASSLVGRESMNTEAFF. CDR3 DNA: TGTGCCAGCAGCCTTGTGGGGCGTGAGTCCATGAACACTGAAGCTTTCTTT. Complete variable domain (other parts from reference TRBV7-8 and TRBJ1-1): GAGVSQSPRYKVAKRGQDVALRCDPISGHVSLFWYQQALGQGPEFLTYFQNEAQLDKSGLPSDRFFAERPEGSVSTLKIQRTQQEDSAVYLCASSLVGRESMNTEAFFGQGTRLTVV.

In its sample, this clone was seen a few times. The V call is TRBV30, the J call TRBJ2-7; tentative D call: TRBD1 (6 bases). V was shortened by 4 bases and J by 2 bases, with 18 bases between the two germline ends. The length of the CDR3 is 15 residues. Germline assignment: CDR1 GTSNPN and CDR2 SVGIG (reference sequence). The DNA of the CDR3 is TGTGCCTGGAAAGACTTAGGGGACACACCCTACGAGCAGTACTTC. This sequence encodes CAWKDLGDTPYEQYF.

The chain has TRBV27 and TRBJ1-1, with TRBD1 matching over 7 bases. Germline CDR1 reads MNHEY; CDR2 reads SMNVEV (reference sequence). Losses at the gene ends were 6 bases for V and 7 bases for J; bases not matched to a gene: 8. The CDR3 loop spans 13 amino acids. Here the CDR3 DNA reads TGTGCCAGCAGCTCGACAGGGTTAGTTGAAGCTTTCTTT. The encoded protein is CASSSTGLVEAFF.

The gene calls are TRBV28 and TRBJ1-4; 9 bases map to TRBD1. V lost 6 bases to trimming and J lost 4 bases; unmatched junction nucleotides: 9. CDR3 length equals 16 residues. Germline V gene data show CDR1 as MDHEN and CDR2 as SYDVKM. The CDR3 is CASRNHGTGFNEKLFF. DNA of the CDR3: TGTGCCAGCAGGAACCACGGGACAGGGTTTAATGAAAAACTGTTTTTT.